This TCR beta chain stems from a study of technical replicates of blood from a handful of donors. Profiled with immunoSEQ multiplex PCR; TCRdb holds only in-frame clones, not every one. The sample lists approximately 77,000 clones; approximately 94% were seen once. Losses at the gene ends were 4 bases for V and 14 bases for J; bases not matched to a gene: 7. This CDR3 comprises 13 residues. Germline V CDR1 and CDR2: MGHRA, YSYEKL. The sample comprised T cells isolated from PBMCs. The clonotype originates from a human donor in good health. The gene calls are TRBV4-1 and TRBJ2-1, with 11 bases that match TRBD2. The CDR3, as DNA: TGCGCCAGCAGCCGGGGACTAGCGGCCGAGGAGTTCTTC. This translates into CASSRGLAAEEFF.